The count of the clone carrying this T cell receptor beta chain is one. The antigen remains undetermined. The data were obtained in a study of STAT5B mutations in CD4+ large granular lymphocyte leukemia. In the original processing: A productive frequency of 2.59 x 10-5 was the lowest detectable. Profiled with immunoSEQ multiplex PCR; TCRdb holds only in-frame clones, not every one. V, J and clone size derive from that table, while D and trimming were established from the DNA sequence. Here the sample spans around 37,000 clones, 70% to 80% being singletons. General observations from the study: Over 20% of private leukemic clonotypes occurred rarely in other patients' non-leukemic repertoires. Without putative leukemic clones, patient CD4-sorted repertoires remained more clonal than healthy CD4+ repertoires.

The TCR originated in a human donor in good health. Source material: CD4+ T cells from blood buffy coats.

The CDR3 nucleotides read TGCAGCGTTGGCGCGTCTAGCGGCTACCAAGAGACCCAGTACTTC. Translating gives CSVGASSGYQETQYF. V usage is TRBV29-1 and J usage is TRBJ2-5, with TRBD2 matching 7 bases. This CDR3 contains 15 residues. V was clipped by 4 bases and J by 0 bases; unmatched bases: 8. Per germline, CDR1 SQVTM and CDR2 ANQGSEA.